The text below deals with one T cell receptor beta chain. This record comes from a study of blood T cell repertoires in COVID-19. Study background: The analysed material was cDNA or gDNA that came from T cells, B-cell-depleted T cells, or PBMCs.

The table came from immunoSEQ multiplex PCR; TCRdb's copy has only in-frame clones and leaves some out. The table includes about 260,000 clones, 85% to 90% detected once. The V end was cut by 6 bases, the J end by 6 bases, with 15 bases between. This CDR3 spans 14 amino acids. The germline CDR1 and CDR2 sequences are MNHEY and SVGEGT. Enrolled during active infection, Seattle patients were then followed longitudinally. The sample comprised peripheral blood. This TCR was recovered from a woman aged 55-69 years with COVID-19, enrolled during active disease. The J gene is TRBJ1-5, the V gene TRBV6-2 or TRBV6-3; maybe TRBD1 (6 bases). Written as DNA, the CDR3 is TGTGCCAGCAGCCAAACAGGGCTGGCTCAGCCCCAGCATTTT. This sequence encodes CASSQTGLAQPQHF.